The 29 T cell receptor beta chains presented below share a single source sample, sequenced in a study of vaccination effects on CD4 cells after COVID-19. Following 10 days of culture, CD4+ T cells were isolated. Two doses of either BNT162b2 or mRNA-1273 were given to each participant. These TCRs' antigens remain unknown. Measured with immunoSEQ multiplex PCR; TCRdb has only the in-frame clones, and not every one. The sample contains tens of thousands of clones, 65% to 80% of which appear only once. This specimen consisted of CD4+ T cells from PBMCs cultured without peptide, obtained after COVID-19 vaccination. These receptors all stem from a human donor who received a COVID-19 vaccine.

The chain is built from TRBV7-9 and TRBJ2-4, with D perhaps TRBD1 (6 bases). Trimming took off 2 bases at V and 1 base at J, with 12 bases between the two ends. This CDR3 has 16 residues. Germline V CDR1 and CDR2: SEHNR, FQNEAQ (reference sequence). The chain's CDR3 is CASSLNGQGAKNIQYF. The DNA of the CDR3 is TGTGCCAGCAGCTTAAACGGGCAGGGGGCCAAAAACATTCAGTACTTC.

In nucleotides, the CDR3 is TGCGCCAGCAGTGAGACCGGGACACCGGACAGCTATGGCTACACCTTC. The encoded protein is CASSETGTPDSYGYTF. V is TRBV10-1 and J is TRBJ1-2; D perhaps matches TRBD1 (6 bases). Germline V gene sequence: CDR1 WNHNN, CDR2 SYGVQD (reference sequence). The CDR3 loop spans 16 amino acids. Trimming stripped 2 bases from V and 4 bases from J, with 17 bases between.

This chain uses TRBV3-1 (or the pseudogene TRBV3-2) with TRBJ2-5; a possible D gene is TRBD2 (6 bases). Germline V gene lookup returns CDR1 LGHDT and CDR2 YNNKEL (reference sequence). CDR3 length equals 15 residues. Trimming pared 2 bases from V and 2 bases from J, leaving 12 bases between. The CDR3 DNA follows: TGTGCCAGCAGCCAAAACCCGACTAGACAAGAGACCCAGTACTTC. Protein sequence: CASSQNPTRQETQYF.

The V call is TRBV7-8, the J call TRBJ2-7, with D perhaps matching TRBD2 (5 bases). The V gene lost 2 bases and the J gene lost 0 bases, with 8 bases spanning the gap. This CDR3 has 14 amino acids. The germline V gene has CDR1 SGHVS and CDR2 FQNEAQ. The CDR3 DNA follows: TGTGCCAGCAGCTTAAGCGGAGCCTCCTACGAGCAGTACGTC. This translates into CASSLSGASYEQYV.

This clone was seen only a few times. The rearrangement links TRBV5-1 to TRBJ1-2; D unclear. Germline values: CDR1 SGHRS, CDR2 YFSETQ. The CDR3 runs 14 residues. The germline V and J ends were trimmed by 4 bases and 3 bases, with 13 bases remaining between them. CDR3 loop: CASSPQVGDYGYTF. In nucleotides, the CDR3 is TGCGCCAGCAGCCCCCAAGTCGGGGACTATGGCTACACCTTC.

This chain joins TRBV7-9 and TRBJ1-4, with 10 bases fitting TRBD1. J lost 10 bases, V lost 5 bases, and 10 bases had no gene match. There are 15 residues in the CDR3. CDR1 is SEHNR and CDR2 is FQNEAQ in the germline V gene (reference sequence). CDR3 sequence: CASSGTAGQGRKLFF. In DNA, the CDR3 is TGTGCCAGCAGCGGAACCGCGGGACAGGGGCGAAAACTGTTTTTT.

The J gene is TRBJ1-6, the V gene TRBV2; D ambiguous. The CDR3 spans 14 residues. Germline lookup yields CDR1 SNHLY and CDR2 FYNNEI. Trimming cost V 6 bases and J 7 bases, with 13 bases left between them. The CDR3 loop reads CASRGTTGNSPLHF. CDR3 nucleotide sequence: TGTGCCAGCAGGGGCACCACGGGAAATTCACCCCTCCACTTT.

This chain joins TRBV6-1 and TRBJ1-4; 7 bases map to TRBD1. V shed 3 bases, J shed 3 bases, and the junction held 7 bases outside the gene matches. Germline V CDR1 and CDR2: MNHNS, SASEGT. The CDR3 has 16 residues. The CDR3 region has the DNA TGTGCCAGCAGTGACGTAACAGGGGAGCCTAATGAAAAACTGTTTTTT. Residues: CASSDVTGEPNEKLFF.

CDR3: CASSLRRGNQPQHF. The CDR3 region has the DNA TGTGCCAGCAGCTTGAGGAGGGGCAATCAGCCCCAGCATTTT. The chain has TRBV5-8 and TRBJ1-5; D gene unclear. V was clipped by 1 base and J by 2 bases, with 7 bases between them. The CDR3 sequence is 14 residues long. Germline lookup yields CDR1 SGHTS and CDR2 YDEGEE.

The CDR3 sequence: CAISRGRDEKLFF. The DNA for the CDR3 is TGTGCCATCAGCAGGGGGCGGGATGAAAAACTGTTTTTT. This rearrangement joins TRBV10-3 to TRBJ1-4; 8 bases are shared with TRBD1. The CDR3 runs 13 residues. Trimming took 6 bases from V and 6 from J; bases not matched to a gene: 3. Germline V gives CDR1 ENHRY, CDR2 SYGVKD.

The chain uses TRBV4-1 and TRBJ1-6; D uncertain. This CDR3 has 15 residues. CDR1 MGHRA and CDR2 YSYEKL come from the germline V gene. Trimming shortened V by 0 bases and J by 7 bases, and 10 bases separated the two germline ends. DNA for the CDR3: TGCGCCAGCAGCCAAGATGGCCAGAGGAATTCACCCCTCCACTTT. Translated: CASSQDGQRNSPLHF.

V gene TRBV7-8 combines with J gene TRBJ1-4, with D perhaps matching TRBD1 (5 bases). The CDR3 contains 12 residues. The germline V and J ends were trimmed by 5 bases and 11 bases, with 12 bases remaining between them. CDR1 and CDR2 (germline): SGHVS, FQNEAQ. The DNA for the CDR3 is TGTGCCAGCAGCCAAACAGGCGGGAAACTGTTTTTT. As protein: CASSQTGGKLFF.

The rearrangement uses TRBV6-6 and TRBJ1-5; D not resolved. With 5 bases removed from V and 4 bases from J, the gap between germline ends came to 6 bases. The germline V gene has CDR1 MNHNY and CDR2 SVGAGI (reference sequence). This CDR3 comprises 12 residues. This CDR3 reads CASSVQNQPQHF. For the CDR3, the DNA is TGTGCCAGCAGTGTTCAGAATCAGCCCCAGCATTTT.

CDR3 amino acids: CASSPGIAKNIQYF. CDR3 nucleotide sequence: TGTGCCAGCAGTCCAGGGATAGCCAAAAACATTCAGTACTTC. The gene calls are TRBV27 and TRBJ2-4; possibly TRBD1 for D (5 bases). Trimming shortened V by 5 bases and J by 0 bases, and 8 bases separated the two germline ends. This CDR3 is 14 amino acids long. In germline, CDR1 is MNHEY, CDR2 SMNVEV (reference sequence).

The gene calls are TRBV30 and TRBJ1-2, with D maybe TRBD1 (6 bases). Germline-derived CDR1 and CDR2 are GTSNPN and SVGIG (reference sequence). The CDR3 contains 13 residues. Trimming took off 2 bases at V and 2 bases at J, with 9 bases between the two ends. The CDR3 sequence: CAWSRTDNYGYTF. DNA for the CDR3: TGTGCCTGGAGTAGGACAGACAACTATGGCTACACCTTC.

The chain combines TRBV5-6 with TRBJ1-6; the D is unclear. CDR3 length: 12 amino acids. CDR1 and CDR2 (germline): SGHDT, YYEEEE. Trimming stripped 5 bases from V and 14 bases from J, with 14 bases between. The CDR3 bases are TGTGCCAGCAGTCTCATCACGGGGACCCTCCACTTT. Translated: CASSLITGTLHF. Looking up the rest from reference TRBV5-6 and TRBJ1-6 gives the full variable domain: DAGVTQSPTHLIKTRGQQVTLRCSPKSGHDTVSWYQQALGQGPQFIFQYYEEEERQRGNFPDRFSGHQFPNYSSELNVNALLLGDSALYLCASSLITGTLHFGNGTRLTVT.

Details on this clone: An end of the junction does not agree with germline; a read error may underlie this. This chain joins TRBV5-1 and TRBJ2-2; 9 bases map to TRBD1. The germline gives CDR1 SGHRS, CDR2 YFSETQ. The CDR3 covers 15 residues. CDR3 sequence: CASRLGTGRPGELFF. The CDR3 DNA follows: TGCGCCAGCAGATTGGGGACAGGGCGCCCCGGGGAGCTGTTTTTT.

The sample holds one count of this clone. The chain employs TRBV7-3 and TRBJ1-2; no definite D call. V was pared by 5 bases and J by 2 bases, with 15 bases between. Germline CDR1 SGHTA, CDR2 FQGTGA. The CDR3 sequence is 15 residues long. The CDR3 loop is CASSPGPPTNYGYTF. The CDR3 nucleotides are TGTGCCAGCAGCCCTGGACCGCCAACCAACTATGGCTACACCTTC. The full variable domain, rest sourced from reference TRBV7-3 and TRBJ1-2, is GAGVSQTPSNKVTEKGKYVELRCDPISGHTALYWYRQSLGQGPEFLIYFQGTGAADDSGLPNDRFFAVRPEGSVSTLKIQRTERGDSAVYLCASSPGPPTNYGYTFGSGTRLTVV.

The chain's CDR3 is CASSSGQANNYGYTF. As DNA, the CDR3 is TGTGCCAGCAGCAGCGGACAGGCAAACAACTATGGCTACACCTTC. The rearrangement links TRBV6-5 to TRBJ1-2, with TRBD1 matching over 7 bases. Trimming at V came to 6 bases and at J to 2 bases, leaving 9 bases not matched to a gene. The CDR3 spans 15 residues. The germline V gene has CDR1 MNHEY and CDR2 SVGAGI.

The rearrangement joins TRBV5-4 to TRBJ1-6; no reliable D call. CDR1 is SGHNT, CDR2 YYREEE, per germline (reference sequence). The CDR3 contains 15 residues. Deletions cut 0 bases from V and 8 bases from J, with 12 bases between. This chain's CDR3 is CASSLDLLSDSPLHF. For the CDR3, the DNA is TGTGCCAGCAGCTTGGATCTTTTGAGTGATTCACCCCTCCACTTT.

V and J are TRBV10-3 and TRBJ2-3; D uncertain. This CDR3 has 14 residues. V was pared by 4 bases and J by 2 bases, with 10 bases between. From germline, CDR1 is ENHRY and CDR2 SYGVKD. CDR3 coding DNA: TGTGCCATCAGTGGCGCTGGCGCCACAGATACGCAGTATTTT. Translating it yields CAISGAGATDTQYF.

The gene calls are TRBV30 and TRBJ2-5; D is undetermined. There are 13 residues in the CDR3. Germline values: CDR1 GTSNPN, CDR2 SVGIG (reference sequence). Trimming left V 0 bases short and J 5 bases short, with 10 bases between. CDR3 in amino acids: CAWSVSLSETQYF. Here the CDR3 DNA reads TGTGCCTGGAGTGTAAGCTTATCGGAGACCCAGTACTTC.

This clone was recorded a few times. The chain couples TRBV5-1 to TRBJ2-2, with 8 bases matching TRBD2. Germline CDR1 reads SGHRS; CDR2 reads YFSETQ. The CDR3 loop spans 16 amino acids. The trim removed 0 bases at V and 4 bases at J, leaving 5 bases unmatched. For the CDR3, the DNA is TGCGCCAGCAGCTTGGAGGGCGGGGGGCGCACCGGGGAGCTGTTTTTT. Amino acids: CASSLEGGGRTGELFF.

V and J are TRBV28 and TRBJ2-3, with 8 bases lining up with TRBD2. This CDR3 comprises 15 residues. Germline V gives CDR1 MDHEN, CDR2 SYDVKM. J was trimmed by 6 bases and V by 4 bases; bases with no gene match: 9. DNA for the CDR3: TGTGCCAGCAGTTCGACGGGGGGGCTTTGGGATACGCAGTATTTT. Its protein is CASSSTGGLWDTQYF.

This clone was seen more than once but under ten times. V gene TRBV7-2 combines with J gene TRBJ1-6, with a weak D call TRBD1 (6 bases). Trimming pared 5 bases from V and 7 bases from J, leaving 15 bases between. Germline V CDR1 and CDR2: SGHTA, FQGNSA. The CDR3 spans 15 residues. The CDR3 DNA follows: TGTGCCAGCAGCGCGGATCCAGGGGAAAATTCACCCCTCCACTTT. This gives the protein CASSADPGENSPLHF.

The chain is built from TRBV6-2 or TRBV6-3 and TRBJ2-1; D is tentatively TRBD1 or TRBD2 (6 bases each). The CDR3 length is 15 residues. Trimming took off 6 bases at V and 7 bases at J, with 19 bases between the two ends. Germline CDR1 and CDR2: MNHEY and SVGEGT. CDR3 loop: CASSRRGGTRNEQFF. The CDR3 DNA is TGTGCCAGCAGCCGACGAGGGGGGACCCGTAATGAGCAGTTCTTC.

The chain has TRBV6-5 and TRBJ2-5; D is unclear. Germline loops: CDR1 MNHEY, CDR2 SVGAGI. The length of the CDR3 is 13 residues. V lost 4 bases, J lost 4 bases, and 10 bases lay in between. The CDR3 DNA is TGTGCCAGCAGTTCCCGGACCCCAGAGACCCAGTACTTC. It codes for CASSSRTPETQYF.

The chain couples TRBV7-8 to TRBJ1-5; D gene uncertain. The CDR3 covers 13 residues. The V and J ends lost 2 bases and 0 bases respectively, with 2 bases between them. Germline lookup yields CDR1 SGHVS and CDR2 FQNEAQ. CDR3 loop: CASSLNSNQPQHF. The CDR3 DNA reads TGTGCCAGCAGCTTAAATAGCAATCAGCCCCAGCATTTT.

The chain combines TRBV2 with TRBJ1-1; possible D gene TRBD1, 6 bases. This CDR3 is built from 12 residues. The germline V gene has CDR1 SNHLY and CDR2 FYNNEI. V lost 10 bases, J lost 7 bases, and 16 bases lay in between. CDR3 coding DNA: TGTGCCACCCAGGGGACTGTTATTGAAGCTTTCTTT. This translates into CATQGTVIEAFF. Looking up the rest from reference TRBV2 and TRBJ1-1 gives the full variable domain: EPEVTQTPSHQVTQMGQEVILRCVPISNHLYFYWYRQILGQKVEFLVSFYNNEISEKSEIFDDQFSVERPDGSNFTLKIRSTKLEDSAMYFCATQGTVIEAFFGQGTRLTVV.